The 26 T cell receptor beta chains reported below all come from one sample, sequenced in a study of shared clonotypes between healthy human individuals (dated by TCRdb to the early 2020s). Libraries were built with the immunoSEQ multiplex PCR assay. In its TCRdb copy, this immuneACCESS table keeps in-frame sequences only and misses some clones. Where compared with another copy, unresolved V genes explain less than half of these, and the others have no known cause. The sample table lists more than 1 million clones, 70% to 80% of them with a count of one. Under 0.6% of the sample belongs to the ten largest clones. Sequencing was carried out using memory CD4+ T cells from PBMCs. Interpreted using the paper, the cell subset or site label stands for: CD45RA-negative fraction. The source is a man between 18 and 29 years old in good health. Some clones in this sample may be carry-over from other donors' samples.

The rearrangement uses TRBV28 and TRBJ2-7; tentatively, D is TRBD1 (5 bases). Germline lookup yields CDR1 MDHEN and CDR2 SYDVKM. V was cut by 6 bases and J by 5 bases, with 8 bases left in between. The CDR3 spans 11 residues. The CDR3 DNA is TGTGCCAGCAGGTACAGGAACGAGCAGTACTTC. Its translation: CASRYRNEQYF.

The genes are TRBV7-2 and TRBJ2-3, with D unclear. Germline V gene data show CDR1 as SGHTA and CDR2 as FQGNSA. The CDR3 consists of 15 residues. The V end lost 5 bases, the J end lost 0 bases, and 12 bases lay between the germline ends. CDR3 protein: CASSRLITSTDTQYF. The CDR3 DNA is TGTGCCAGCAGCCGGCTTATCACTAGCACAGATACGCAGTATTTT.

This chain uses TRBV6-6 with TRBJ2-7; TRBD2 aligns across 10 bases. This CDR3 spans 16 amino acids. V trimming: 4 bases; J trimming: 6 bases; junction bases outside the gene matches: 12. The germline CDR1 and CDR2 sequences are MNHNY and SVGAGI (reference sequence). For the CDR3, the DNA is TGTGCCAGCAGTTCCTCGCCTCTAGCGGGAGCGCTCGAGCAGTACTTC. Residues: CASSSSPLAGALEQYF.

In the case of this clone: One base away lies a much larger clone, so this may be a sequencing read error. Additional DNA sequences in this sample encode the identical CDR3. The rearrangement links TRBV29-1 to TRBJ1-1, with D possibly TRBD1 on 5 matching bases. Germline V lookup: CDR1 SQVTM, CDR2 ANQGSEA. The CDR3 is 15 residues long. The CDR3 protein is CSVEGGWGMDTEAFF. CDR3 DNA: TGCAGCGTTGAAGGTGGGTGGGGCATGGACACTGAGGCTTTCTTT.

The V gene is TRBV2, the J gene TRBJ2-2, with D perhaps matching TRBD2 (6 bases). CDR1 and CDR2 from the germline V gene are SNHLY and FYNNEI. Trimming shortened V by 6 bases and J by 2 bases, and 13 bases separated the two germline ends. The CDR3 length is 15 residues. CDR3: CASRVDGGNTGELFF. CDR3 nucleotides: TGTGCCAGCAGGGTCGACGGGGGAAACACCGGGGAGCTGTTTTTT.

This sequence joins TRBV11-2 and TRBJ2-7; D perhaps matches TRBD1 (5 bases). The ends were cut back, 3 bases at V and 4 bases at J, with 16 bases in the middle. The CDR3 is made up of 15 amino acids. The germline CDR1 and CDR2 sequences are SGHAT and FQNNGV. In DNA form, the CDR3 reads TGTGCCAGCAGCTTGTCGAGTCAGGGTGCTTACGAGCAGTACTTC. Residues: CASSLSSQGAYEQYF.

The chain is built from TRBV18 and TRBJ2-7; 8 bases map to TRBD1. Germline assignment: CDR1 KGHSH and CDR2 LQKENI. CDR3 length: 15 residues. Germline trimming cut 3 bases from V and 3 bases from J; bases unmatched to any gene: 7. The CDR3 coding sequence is TGTGCCAGCTCACCGCTTCAGGGGGCCCTCTACGAGCAGTACTTC. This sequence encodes CASSPLQGALYEQYF.

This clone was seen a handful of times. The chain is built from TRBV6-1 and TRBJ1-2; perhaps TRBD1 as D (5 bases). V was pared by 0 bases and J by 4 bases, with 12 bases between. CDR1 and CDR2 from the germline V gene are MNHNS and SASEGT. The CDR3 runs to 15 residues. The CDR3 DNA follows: TGTGCCAGCAGTGAAGCAAGCCTTAGGGGCTATGGCTACACCTTC. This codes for CASSEASLRGYGYTF.

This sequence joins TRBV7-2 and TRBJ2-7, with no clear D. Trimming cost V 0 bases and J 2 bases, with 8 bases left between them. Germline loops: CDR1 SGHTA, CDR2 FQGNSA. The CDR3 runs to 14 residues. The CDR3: CASSLAASAYEQYF. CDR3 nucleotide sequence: TGTGCCAGCAGCTTAGCCGCATCCGCCTACGAGCAGTACTTC.

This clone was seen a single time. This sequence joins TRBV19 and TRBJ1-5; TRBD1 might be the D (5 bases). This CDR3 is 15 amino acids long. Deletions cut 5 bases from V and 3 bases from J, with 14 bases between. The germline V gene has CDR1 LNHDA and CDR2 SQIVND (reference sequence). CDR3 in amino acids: CASSPRGGVNQPQHF. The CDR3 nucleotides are TGTGCCAGTAGTCCCCGGGGGGGGGTCAATCAGCCCCAGCATTTT.

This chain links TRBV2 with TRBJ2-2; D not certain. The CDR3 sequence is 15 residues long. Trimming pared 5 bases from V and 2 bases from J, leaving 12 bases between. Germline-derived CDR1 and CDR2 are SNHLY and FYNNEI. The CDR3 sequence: CASSLEFRNTGELFF. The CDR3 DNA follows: TGTGCCAGCAGTCTTGAATTTCGAAACACCGGGGAGCTGTTTTTT.

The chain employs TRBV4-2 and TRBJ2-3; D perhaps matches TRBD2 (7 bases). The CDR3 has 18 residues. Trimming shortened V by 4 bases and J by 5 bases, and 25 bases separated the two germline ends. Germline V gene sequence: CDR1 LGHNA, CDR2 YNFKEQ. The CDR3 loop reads CASSRGGQGRSTGDTQYF. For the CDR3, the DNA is TGTGCCAGCAGCCGGGGGGGCCAGGGGAGGTCCACCGGAGATACGCAGTATTTT.

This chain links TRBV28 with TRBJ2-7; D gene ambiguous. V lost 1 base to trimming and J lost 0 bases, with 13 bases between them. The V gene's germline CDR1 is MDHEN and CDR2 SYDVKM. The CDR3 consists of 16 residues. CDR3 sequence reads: CASSLLGRPSSYEQYF. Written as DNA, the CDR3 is TGTGCCAGCAGTTTATTAGGTAGACCTAGCTCCTACGAGCAGTACTTC.

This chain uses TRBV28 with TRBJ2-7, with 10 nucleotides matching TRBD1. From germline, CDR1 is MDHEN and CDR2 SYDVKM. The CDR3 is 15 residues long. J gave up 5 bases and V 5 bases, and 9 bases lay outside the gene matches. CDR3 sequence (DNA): TGTGCCAGCAGTCCAATCCCGGGACAGGGGAACGAGCAGTACTTC. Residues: CASSPIPGQGNEQYF.

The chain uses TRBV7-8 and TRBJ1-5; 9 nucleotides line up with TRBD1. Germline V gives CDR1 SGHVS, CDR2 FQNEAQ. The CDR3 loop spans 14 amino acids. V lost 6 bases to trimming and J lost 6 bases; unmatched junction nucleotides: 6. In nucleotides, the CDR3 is TGTGCCAGCAGGCCACAGGGGGCGTCTCAGCCCCAGCATTTT. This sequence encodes CASRPQGASQPQHF.

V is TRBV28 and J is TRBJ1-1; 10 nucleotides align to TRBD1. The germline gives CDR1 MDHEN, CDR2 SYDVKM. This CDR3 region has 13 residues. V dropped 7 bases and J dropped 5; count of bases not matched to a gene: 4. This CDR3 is CASTRTGGTEAFF. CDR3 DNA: TGTGCCAGCACTCGGACAGGGGGGACTGAAGCTTTCTTT. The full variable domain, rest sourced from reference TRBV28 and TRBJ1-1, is DVKVTQSSRYLVKRTGEKVFLECVQDMDHENMFWYRQDPGLGLRLIYFSYDVKMKEKGDIPEGYSVSREKKERFSLILESASTNQTSMYLCASTRTGGTEAFFGQGTRLTVV.

CDR3: CASSYWQATEAFF. The CDR3 bases are TGTGCCAGCAGTTACTGGCAGGCCACTGAAGCTTTCTTT. J is TRBJ1-1 and V is TRBV6-5; D gene ambiguous. The CDR3 runs 13 residues. The V end was cut by 1 base, the J end by 4 bases, with 7 bases between. Germline CDR1 and CDR2: MNHEY and SVGAGI.

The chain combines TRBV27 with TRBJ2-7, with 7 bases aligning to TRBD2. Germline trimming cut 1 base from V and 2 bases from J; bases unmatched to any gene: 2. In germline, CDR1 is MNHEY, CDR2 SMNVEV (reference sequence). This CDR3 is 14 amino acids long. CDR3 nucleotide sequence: TGTGCCAGCAGTTTATTGAGCGGGGCCTACGAGCAGTACTTC. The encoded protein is CASSLLSGAYEQYF.

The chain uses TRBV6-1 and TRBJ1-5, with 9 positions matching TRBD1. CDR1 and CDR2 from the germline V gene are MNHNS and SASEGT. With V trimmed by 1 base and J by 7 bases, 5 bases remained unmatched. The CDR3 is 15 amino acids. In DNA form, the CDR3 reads TGTGCCAGCAGTGAAGAGCGGGGACAGGGCCAGCCCCAGCATTTT. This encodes CASSEERGQGQPQHF.

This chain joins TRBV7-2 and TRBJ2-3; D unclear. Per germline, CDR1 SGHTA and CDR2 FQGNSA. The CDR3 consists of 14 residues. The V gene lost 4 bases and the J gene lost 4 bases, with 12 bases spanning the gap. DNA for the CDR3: TGTGCCAGCAGCTCCACCCGGATCGCAGATACGCAGTATTTT. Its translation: CASSSTRIADTQYF.

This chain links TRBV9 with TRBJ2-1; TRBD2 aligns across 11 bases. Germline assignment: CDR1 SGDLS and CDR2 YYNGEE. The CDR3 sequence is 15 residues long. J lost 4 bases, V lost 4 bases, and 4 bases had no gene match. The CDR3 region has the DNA TGTGCCAGCAGCCTGGGACTAGCGGCTTACAATGAGCAGTTCTTC. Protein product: CASSLGLAAYNEQFF.

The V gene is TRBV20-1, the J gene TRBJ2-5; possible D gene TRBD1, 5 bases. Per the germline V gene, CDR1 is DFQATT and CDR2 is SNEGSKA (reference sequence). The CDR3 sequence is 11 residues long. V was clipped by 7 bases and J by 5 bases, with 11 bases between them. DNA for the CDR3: TGCAGTGTTGGGGCGCCCGAGACCCAGTACTTC. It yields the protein CSVGAPETQYF.

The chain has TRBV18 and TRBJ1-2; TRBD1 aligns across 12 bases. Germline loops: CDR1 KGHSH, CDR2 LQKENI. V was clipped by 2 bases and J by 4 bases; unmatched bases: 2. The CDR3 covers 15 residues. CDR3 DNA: TGTGCCAGCTCACCAACGGGACAGGGGGCCTATGGCTACACCTTC. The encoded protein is CASSPTGQGAYGYTF. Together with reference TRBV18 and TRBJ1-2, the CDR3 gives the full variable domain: NAGVMQNPRHLVRRRGQEARLRCSPMKGHSHVYWYRQLPEEGLKFMVYLQKENIIDESGMPKERFSAEFPKEGPSILRIQQVVRGDSAAYFCASSPTGQGAYGYTFGSGTRLTVV.

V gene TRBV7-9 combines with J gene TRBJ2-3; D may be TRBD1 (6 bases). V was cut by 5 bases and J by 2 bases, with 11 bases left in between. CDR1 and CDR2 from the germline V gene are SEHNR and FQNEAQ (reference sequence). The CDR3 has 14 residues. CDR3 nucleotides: TGTGCCAGCAGCCGTCGGGACAACACAGATACGCAGTATTTT. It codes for CASSRRDNTDTQYF.

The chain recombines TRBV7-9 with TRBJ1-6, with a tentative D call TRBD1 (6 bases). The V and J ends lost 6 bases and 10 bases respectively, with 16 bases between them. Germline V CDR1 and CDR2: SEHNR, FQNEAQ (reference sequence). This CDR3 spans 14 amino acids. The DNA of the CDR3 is TGTGCCAGCAGATCCCCGCTCGGGGGCTCACCCCTCCACTTT. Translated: CASRSPLGGSPLHF.

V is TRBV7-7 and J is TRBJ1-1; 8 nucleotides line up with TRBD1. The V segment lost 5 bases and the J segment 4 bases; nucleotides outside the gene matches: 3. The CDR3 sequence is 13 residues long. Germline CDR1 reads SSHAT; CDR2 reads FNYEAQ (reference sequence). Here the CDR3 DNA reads TGTGCCAGCAGCGTAGGACAGGGCACTGAAGCTTTCTTT. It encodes CASSVGQGTEAFF.